This T cell receptor beta chain was sequenced in a study of cytomegalovirus exposure and HLA in healthy donors. Study-level information: Prior work identified under 130 million unique TCR beta sequences in some 200 million T cells. Of all 370 or so donors who were genotyped, roughly 81% belonged to the Caucasian-associated ancestry cluster.

13 Jbeta primers and 60 Vbeta primers were used for the PCR. TCRdb's table, derived via immunoSEQ multiplex PCR, lists solely in-frame clones and lacks some. The sample includes over 150,000 clones, approximately 88% of them seen just once. General study points: According to a later analysis, donors in an Asian-associated ancestry cluster reportedly had fewer N-insertions than the roughly 640-donor mean. Several of the most significant clusters were apparently associated with common viral pathogens in a later analysis.

In the case of this clone: Its antigen remains unknown.

Trimming cost V 3 bases and J 5 bases, with 13 bases left between them. Germline loops: CDR1 MNHNS, CDR2 SASEGT. This CDR3 has 14 residues. The rearrangement uses TRBV6-1 and TRBJ1-1, with D unresolved. The material sequenced was PBMCs. The TCR was taken from a boy aged 2-15 years in good health and CMV-seronegative. In DNA, the CDR3 is TGTGCCAGCAGTGACGAGGGTCTGGGAACTGAAGCTTTCTTT. This codes for CASSDEGLGTEAFF.